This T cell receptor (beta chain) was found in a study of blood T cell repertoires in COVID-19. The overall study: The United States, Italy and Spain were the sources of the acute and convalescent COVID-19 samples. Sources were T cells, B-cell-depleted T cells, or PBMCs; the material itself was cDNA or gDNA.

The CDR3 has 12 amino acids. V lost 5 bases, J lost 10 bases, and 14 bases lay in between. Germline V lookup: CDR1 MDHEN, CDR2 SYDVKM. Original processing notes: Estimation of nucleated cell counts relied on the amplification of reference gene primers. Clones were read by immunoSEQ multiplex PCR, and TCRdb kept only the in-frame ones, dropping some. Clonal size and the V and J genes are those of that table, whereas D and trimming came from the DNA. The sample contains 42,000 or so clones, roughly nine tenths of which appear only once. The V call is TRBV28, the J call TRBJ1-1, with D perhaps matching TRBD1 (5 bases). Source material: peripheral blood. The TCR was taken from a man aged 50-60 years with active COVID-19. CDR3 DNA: TGTGCCAGCAGTACTTTCAGGGATAGAGCTTTCTTT. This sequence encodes CASSTFRDRAFF.